The clone carrying this T cell receptor beta chain was picked up many times. This specimen belongs to a study of low-dose radiotherapy and immunotherapy resistance in tumors. Overall study context: The study gave Cohort 2 1 Gy per fraction every two weeks, totaling 13 Gy over 26 weeks.

Priming of first-strand cDNA relied on TRAV- and TRBV-specific primers (covering alpha and beta chains). Amplification, which lasted around 21 PCR cycles, used a constant-region primer and V-primer adapter to amplify TCRs. TCRdb re-called the reads through MiXCR, storing one row per CDR3 protein. The profile shows about 60,000 distinct CDR3 sequences, around 25% of them singletons. With V trimmed by 2 bases and J by 2 bases, 3 bases remained unmatched. This CDR3 spans 15 amino acids. Germline assignment: CDR1 LNHDA and CDR2 SQIVND (reference sequence). Time point reported: before trial treatment. Eligible patients bore advanced solid tumors devoid of tumor-infiltrating lymphocytes.

The rearrangement joins TRBV19 to TRBJ1-1; 9 bases agree with TRBD1. Source: PBMCs, taken before treatment. The clonotype originates from a male donor with prostate cancer. The CDR3 DNA reads as TGTGCCAGTAGTATAAGGGGACAGGGAAACACTGAAGCTTTCTTT. Residues: CASSIRGQGNTEAFF.